What follows are 31 T cell receptor beta chains derived from one specimen sequenced in a study of cytomegalovirus exposure and HLA in healthy donors. Using immunoSEQ multiplex PCR, the repertoire was profiled, and TCRdb retains in-frame clones only, with some absent. The sample lists 150,000 to 200,000 clones; about 96% were seen once. The sample taken for sequencing was PBMCs. These receptor sequences come from a woman aged 18-35 years in good health and CMV-seronegative.

V gene TRBV12-5 combines with J gene TRBJ1-3; 9 bases match TRBD1. Germline trimming cut 3 bases from V and 0 bases from J; bases unmatched to any gene: 12. Germline CDR1 reads LGHNT; CDR2 reads FRNRAP. The CDR3 extends over 19 amino acids. The CDR3 sequence is CASGFLTGGDPLSGNTIYF. The CDR3 nucleotides read TGTGCTAGTGGTTTCTTAACAGGGGGCGACCCCCTCTCTGGAAACACCATATATTTT.

This rearrangement joins TRBV18 to TRBJ1-1; D ambiguous. Trimming cost V 0 bases and J 7 bases, with 18 bases left between them. Germline loops: CDR1 KGHSH, CDR2 LQKENI. This CDR3 has 16 residues. In DNA form, the CDR3 reads TGTGCCAGCTCACCACCTTCGGTATCGTCAGGCTATGAAGCTTTCTTT. It specifies CASSPPSVSSGYEAFF.

The CDR3 is CASRADSNTEAFF. The CDR3 coding sequence is TGCGCCAGCAGAGCGGACAGTAACACTGAAGCTTTCTTT. The chain is built from TRBV5-1 and TRBJ1-1; D might be TRBD1 (6 bases). Germline CDR1 and CDR2: SGHRS and YFSETQ. This CDR3 contains 13 residues. V lost 5 bases and J lost 2, with 10 bases in between. Drawing the rest from reference TRBV5-1 and TRBJ1-1, the complete variable domain is KAGVTQTPRYLIKTRGQQVTLSCSPISGHRSVSWYQQTPGQGLQFLFEYFSETQRNKGNFPGRFSGRQFSNSRSEMNVSTLELGDSALYLCASRADSNTEAFFGQGTRLTVV.

In DNA, the CDR3 is TGCGCCAGCAGCCCCCTATCAGGAACCTACGAGCAGTACTTC. Protein: CASSPLSGTYEQYF. The chain has TRBV5-1 and TRBJ2-7, with D unclear. The V and J ends lost 4 bases and 2 bases respectively, with 13 bases between them. The germline V gene has CDR1 SGHRS and CDR2 YFSETQ. The CDR3 totals 14 residues. Full variable domain (remainder filled in from reference TRBV5-1 and TRBJ2-7): KAGVTQTPRYLIKTRGQQVTLSCSPISGHRSVSWYQQTPGQGLQFLFEYFSETQRNKGNFPGRFSGRQFSNSRSEMNVSTLELGDSALYLCASSPLSGTYEQYFGPGTRLTVT.

This sequence joins TRBV6-5 and TRBJ1-2, with 8 bases identical to TRBD1. Germline loops: CDR1 MNHEY, CDR2 SVGAGI. The CDR3 runs to 14 residues. The V gene end was trimmed by 6 bases and the J gene end by 0 bases; junction bases not matched to a gene: 3. In nucleotides, the CDR3 is TGTGCCAGCAGGGGACAGGAACCTAACTATGGCTACACCTTC. Protein product: CASRGQEPNYGYTF.

As DNA, the CDR3 is TGCGCCAGCAGGGAGAGCGGGGAGCTGTTTTTT. This translates into CASRESGELFF. The chain couples TRBV4-1 to TRBJ2-2; no definite D call. Between the trimmed V and J ends, which lost 6 bases and 7 bases, there was a span of 6 bases. Germline V CDR1 and CDR2: MGHRA, YSYEKL. The CDR3 is 11 amino acids.

The V and J genes are TRBV4-2 and TRBJ1-2, with D possibly TRBD1 on 5 matching bases. CDR3 size: 14 residues. The V end was cut by 5 bases, the J end by 4 bases, with 14 bases between. CDR1 is LGHNA, CDR2 YNFKEQ, per germline. The CDR3 is CASSAPGTAYGYTF. The CDR3 DNA follows: TGTGCCAGCAGCGCCCCCGGGACTGCCTATGGCTACACCTTC.

The chain employs TRBV4-3 and TRBJ2-2; D possibly corresponds to TRBD2 (6 bases). V was pared by 1 base and J by 3 bases, with 9 bases between. CDR1 LGHNA and CDR2 YSLEER come from the germline V gene. CDR3 length equals 15 residues. The CDR3 nucleotides read TGCGCCAGCAGCCAAGTGGGACTTCACACCGGGGAGCTGTTTTTT. Protein product: CASSQVGLHTGELFF.

The CDR3 spells CASSLVPGGNEQFF. The CDR3 DNA follows: TGTGCCAGCAGCTTAGTTCCAGGGGGGAATGAGCAGTTCTTC. The chain employs TRBV11-2 and TRBJ2-1, with a tentative D call TRBD1 (7 bases). This CDR3 has 14 amino acids. V shed 1 base and J shed 7 bases, with 11 bases lying between them. The germline V gene encodes CDR1 SGHAT and CDR2 FQNNGV. Based on the CDR3 plus reference TRBV11-2 and TRBJ2-1, the full variable domain is EAGVAQSPRYKIIEKRQSVAFWCNPISGHATLYWYQQILGQGPKLLIQFQNNGVVDDSQLPKDRFSAERLKGVDSTLKIQPAKLEDSAVYLCASSLVPGGNEQFFGPGTRLTVL.

This chain joins TRBV5-4 and TRBJ2-7; tentative D call: TRBD2 (5 bases). Germline values: CDR1 SGHNT, CDR2 YYREEE (reference sequence). This CDR3 is built from 14 residues. V lost 4 bases and J lost 6, with 17 bases in between. DNA of the CDR3: TGTGCCAGCAGCCCGGGGATACCCGATGGCGAGCAGTACTTC. It specifies CASSPGIPDGEQYF.

The V call is TRBV5-1, the J call TRBJ2-5, with TRBD1 as a possible D gene (6 bases). Trimming took 9 bases from V and 5 from J, leaving 17 bases between them. The germline V gene has CDR1 SGHRS and CDR2 YFSETQ. The CDR3 consists of 13 residues. The DNA of the CDR3 is TGCGCCACCGGAACAGGGTTCGGCGAGACCCAGTACTTC. This encodes CATGTGFGETQYF.

This chain links TRBV7-2 with TRBJ2-1, with 10 bases aligning to TRBD2. This CDR3 is 15 amino acids long. The germline CDR1 and CDR2 sequences are SGHTA and FQGNSA. The J segment lost 8 bases and the V segment lost 6 bases, leaving 10 bases of the junction unmatched. In DNA, the CDR3 is TGTGCCAGCAGTTTTGCTAGCGGGGGTATCGATGAGCAGTTCTTC. Residues: CASSFASGGIDEQFF.

The chain couples TRBV6-5 to TRBJ2-3; D unresolved. Trimming cost V 3 bases and J 6 bases, with 7 bases left between them. The CDR3 contains 12 residues. Looked up from germline, CDR1 is MNHEY and CDR2 is SVGAGI. Here the CDR3 reads CASSYDGDTQYF. As DNA, the CDR3 is TGTGCCAGCAGTTATGACGGGGATACGCAGTATTTT.

The chain joins TRBV4-3 to TRBJ2-7; 8 bases are a match to TRBD1. This CDR3 is built from 17 residues. Germline-derived CDR1 and CDR2 are LGHNA and YSLEER. V shed 0 bases and J 1 base; nucleotides not matched to a gene: 8. The CDR3 DNA follows: TGCGCCAGCAGCCAAGATCGTTTCGGGACAGGTTCCTACGAGCAGTACTTC. This codes for CASSQDRFGTGSYEQYF.

J is TRBJ1-2 and V is TRBV28, with D uncertain. CDR1 is MDHEN and CDR2 is SYDVKM in the germline V gene. CDR3 length: 18 amino acids. Trimming took off 6 bases at V and 5 bases at J, with 28 bases between the two ends. The CDR3 DNA reads as TGTGCCAGCAGCCAACATGGACTTCCCGTTTTCTCTCTTTATGGCTACACCTTC. Protein product: CASSQHGLPVFSLYGYTF.

The V call is TRBV5-1, the J call TRBJ1-4; maybe TRBD1 (5 bases). V was shortened by 1 base and J by 6 bases, with 10 bases between the two germline ends. The germline CDR1 and CDR2 sequences are SGHRS and YFSETQ. There are 14 residues in the CDR3. CDR3 in DNA: TGCGCCAGCAGCTTGCCAGGGCCCCATGAAAAACTGTTTTTT. Translating it yields CASSLPGPHEKLFF.

The chain has TRBV2 and TRBJ2-7; D possibly corresponds to TRBD1 (6 bases). Germline CDR1 is SNHLY and CDR2 is FYNNEI. V shed 7 bases and J shed 4 bases, with 14 bases lying between them. This CDR3 region has 13 residues. The CDR3 DNA is TGTGCCAGCACGGGGACACGCAATTACGAGCAGTACTTC. Its translation: CASTGTRNYEQYF.

The J gene is TRBJ1-1, the V gene TRBV25-1, with TRBD1 matching over 8 bases. This CDR3 has 13 amino acids. V was clipped by 7 bases and J by 6 bases; unmatched bases: 7. Germline V gene sequence: CDR1 MGHDK, CDR2 SYGVNS. The CDR3 DNA reads as TGTGCCAGCACCAGACAGGGGTGGGCTGAAGCTTTCTTT. The encoded protein is CASTRQGWAEAFF.

The CDR3 loop reads CASSITGTTNEKLFF. The CDR3 coding sequence is TGCGCCAGCAGCATAACAGGGACAACTAATGAAAAACTGTTTTTT. The rearrangement uses TRBV5-1 and TRBJ1-4; D might be TRBD1 (6 bases). The V and J ends lost 4 bases and 0 bases respectively, with 10 bases between them. Germline V lookup: CDR1 SGHRS, CDR2 YFSETQ. The CDR3 extends over 15 amino acids.

The V gene is TRBV6-5, the J gene TRBJ2-7, with 7 bases lining up with TRBD2. The CDR3 is made up of 14 amino acids. Germline CDR1 and CDR2: MNHEY and SVGAGI. V was pared by 5 bases and J by 3 bases, with 7 bases of the junction left unmatched. The CDR3: CASSQTGGGYEQYF. The CDR3 DNA sequence: TGTGCCAGCAGTCAGACTGGCGGGGGCTACGAGCAGTACTTC.

The rearrangement joins TRBV18 to TRBJ2-7, with D hard to call. Germline lookup yields CDR1 KGHSH and CDR2 LQKENI. This CDR3 comprises 15 residues. Trimming took 6 bases from V and 3 from J, leaving 18 bases between them. CDR3 DNA: TGTGCCAGCTCCTCCAGTGGCAGTCCTAGCTACGAGCAGTACTTC. This translates into CASSSSGSPSYEQYF.

The genes are TRBV2 and TRBJ1-3; 8 bases agree with TRBD1. V dropped 8 bases and J dropped 4; count of bases not matched to a gene: 4. CDR1 is SNHLY and CDR2 is FYNNEI in the germline V gene. CDR3 length equals 13 residues. The CDR3 sequence is CASGTGAGNTIYF. The CDR3 bases are TGTGCCAGCGGGACAGGAGCAGGAAACACCATATATTTT.

This chain joins TRBV18 and TRBJ2-2, with 9 positions matching TRBD1. Germline V gene lookup returns CDR1 KGHSH and CDR2 LQKENI. The V segment lost 3 bases and the J segment 1 base; nucleotides outside the gene matches: 6. CDR3 length: 17 amino acids. This chain's CDR3 is CASSPEGQGLNTGELFF. The CDR3 DNA is TGTGCCAGCTCACCGGAGGGACAGGGCCTGAACACCGGGGAGCTGTTTTTT.

This chain joins TRBV7-3 and TRBJ2-2; D is uncertain. With 4 bases removed from V and 1 base from J, the gap between germline ends came to 7 bases. Germline lookup yields CDR1 SGHTA and CDR2 FQGTGA. The CDR3 contains 14 residues. CDR3 coding DNA: TGTGCCAGCAGCTCACTCGGGAACACCGGGGAGCTGTTTTTT. It encodes CASSSLGNTGELFF.

The chain carries TRBV9 and TRBJ2-3; D not certain. The CDR3 length is 14 residues. Trimming removed 2 bases at V and 5 bases at J, with 12 bases between. CDR1 and CDR2 from the germline V gene are SGDLS and YYNGEE. The CDR3 loop is CASSVFGRKDTQYF. The CDR3 coding sequence is TGTGCCAGCAGCGTCTTCGGCAGGAAAGATACGCAGTATTTT.

This chain links TRBV15 with TRBJ1-1; TRBD1 might be the D (5 bases). V was trimmed by 11 bases and J by 0 bases, leaving 13 bases between them. CDR1 and CDR2 from the germline V gene are LNHNV and YYDKDF (reference sequence). The CDR3 covers 13 residues. CDR3 in amino acids: CAVGPRVNTEAFF. In nucleotides, the CDR3 is TGTGCCGTGGGGCCACGGGTGAACACTGAAGCTTTCTTT.

The chain joins TRBV19 to TRBJ2-3, with D unclear. Trimming stripped 6 bases from V and 0 bases from J, with 7 bases between. From germline, CDR1 is LNHDA and CDR2 SQIVND (reference sequence). The CDR3 loop spans 13 amino acids. The CDR3: CASSKTSTDTQYF. CDR3 bases: TGTGCCAGTAGCAAGACTAGCACAGATACGCAGTATTTT.

This chain joins TRBV7-6 and TRBJ1-5, with 8 bases aligning to TRBD1. The ends lost 1 base at V and 0 bases at J; junction bases unmatched: 8. The germline V gene encodes CDR1 SGHVS and CDR2 FNYEAQ. There are 18 residues in the CDR3. CDR3 in amino acids: CASSLGLAGGYSNQPQHF. Written as DNA, the CDR3 is TGTGCCAGCAGCTTAGGTCTGGCAGGGGGCTATAGCAATCAGCCCCAGCATTTT.

The rearrangement uses TRBV5-1 and TRBJ2-5, with no clear D. Trimming cost V 1 base and J 5 bases, with 9 bases left between them. The CDR3 is 13 amino acids. The V gene's germline CDR1 is SGHRS and CDR2 YFSETQ. The CDR3 loop is CASSLPGTETQYF. CDR3 nucleotide sequence: TGCGCCAGCAGCTTGCCAGGCACGGAGACCCAGTACTTC.

This chain joins TRBV11-2 and TRBJ1-1; D is uncertain. V shed 3 bases and J shed 7 bases, with 6 bases lying between them. Germline V gene sequence: CDR1 SGHAT, CDR2 FQNNGV. CDR3 size: 11 residues. The CDR3: CASSLVSEAFF. The CDR3, as DNA: TGTGCCAGCAGCTTGGTGAGTGAAGCTTTCTTT.

The chain links TRBV15 to TRBJ2-3; 7 bases align to TRBD2. The V segment lost 5 bases and the J segment 9 bases; nucleotides outside the gene matches: 8. The CDR3 loop spans 13 amino acids. The germline CDR1 and CDR2 sequences are LNHNV and YYDKDF (reference sequence). The CDR3 spells CATSQTRTRTQYF. CDR3 sequence (DNA): TGTGCCACCAGCCAGACCCGGACTAGGACGCAGTATTTT.